A single sample gave rise to the 6 T cell receptor beta chains below, sequenced in a study of blood T cell repertoires in COVID-19. The repertoire was sequenced with immunoSEQ multiplex PCR; TCRdb's copy has only in-frame clones and lacks some. The table shows roughly 250,000 clones, with around 81% occurring only once. Sequenced input: peripheral blood. The receptors were gathered from a person aged 70 to 85 with COVID-19, enrolled during active disease.

The chain recombines TRBV2 with TRBJ1-1; 12 positions agree with TRBD1. The CDR3 extends over 15 amino acids. The V gene end was trimmed by 4 bases and the J gene end by 10 bases; junction bases not matched to a gene: 10. The germline CDR1 and CDR2 sequences are SNHLY and FYNNEI. This CDR3 reads CASSASGTGGRGAFF. CDR3 DNA: TGTGCCAGCAGTGCGTCCGGGACAGGGGGCCGGGGAGCTTTCTTT.

The rearrangement links TRBV6-5 to TRBJ1-1, with a possible D match to TRBD1 (5 bases). Trimming shortened V by 0 bases and J by 1 base, and 6 bases separated the two germline ends. Per the germline V gene, CDR1 is MNHEY and CDR2 is SVGAGI. The length of the CDR3 is 14 residues. The CDR3 loop reads CASSYSGENTEAFF. The CDR3 nucleotides are TGTGCCAGCAGTTACTCAGGGGAGAACACTGAAGCTTTCTTT.

This chain joins TRBV4-3 and TRBJ1-6, with TRBD1 as a possible D gene (5 bases). The CDR3 has 19 residues. The V and J ends lost 4 bases and 1 base respectively, with 20 bases between them. Germline CDR1 is LGHNA and CDR2 is YSLEER. CDR3 sequence (DNA): TGCGCCAGCAGCCCCAGGGTCTCGACGGTCGTTTCCTATAATTCACCCCTCCACTTT. Translated, it gives CASSPRVSTVVSYNSPLHF.

This sequence joins TRBV5-4 and TRBJ2-7; TRBD1 agrees at 7 bases. After removal of 3 bases from V and 6 bases from J, the junction contained 12 bases not matched to a gene. This CDR3 spans 15 amino acids. Germline V CDR1 and CDR2: SGHNT, YYREEE (reference sequence). DNA of the CDR3: TGTGCCAGCAGCTCCCCAAGCCTCACAGGGGCCGAGCAGTACTTC. Its translation is CASSSPSLTGAEQYF.

The V and J genes are TRBV28 and TRBJ2-7, with D possibly TRBD2 on 7 matching bases. The CDR3 extends over 15 amino acids. Deletions cut 1 base from V and 2 bases from J, with 12 bases between. The germline gives CDR1 MDHEN, CDR2 SYDVKM. CDR3 sequence reads: CASSLSPGGPYEQYF. The CDR3 DNA follows: TGTGCCAGCAGTTTATCTCCGGGGGGCCCCTACGAGCAGTACTTC.

The gene calls are TRBV6-5 and TRBJ1-4, with D perhaps matching TRBD1 (6 bases). The germline gives CDR1 MNHEY, CDR2 SVGAGI. This CDR3 comprises 15 residues. V dropped 5 bases and J dropped 8 bases, with 18 bases sitting between them. CDR3 sequence reads: CASSQSRGAGEKLFF. The CDR3 nucleotides read TGTGCCAGCAGTCAAAGTCGGGGGGCGGGCGAAAAACTGTTTTTT.